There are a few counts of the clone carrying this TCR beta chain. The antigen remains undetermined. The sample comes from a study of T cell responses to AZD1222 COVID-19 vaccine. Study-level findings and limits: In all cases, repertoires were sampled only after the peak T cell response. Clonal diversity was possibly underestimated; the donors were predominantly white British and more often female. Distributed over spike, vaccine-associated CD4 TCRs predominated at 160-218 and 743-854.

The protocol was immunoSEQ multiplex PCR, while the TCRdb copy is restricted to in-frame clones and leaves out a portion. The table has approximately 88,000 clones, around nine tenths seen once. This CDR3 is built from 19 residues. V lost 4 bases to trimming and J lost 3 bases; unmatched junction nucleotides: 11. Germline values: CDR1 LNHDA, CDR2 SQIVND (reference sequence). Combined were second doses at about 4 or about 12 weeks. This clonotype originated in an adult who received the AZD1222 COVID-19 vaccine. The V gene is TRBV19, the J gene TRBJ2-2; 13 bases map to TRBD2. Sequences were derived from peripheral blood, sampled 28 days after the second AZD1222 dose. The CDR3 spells CASSTPPGLAGKYTGELFF. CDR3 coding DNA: TGTGCCAGTAGTACCCCCCCGGGACTAGCGGGGAAATACACCGGGGAGCTGTTTTTT.